Following are 14 T cell receptor beta chains from one sample sequenced in a study of long-term antiretroviral therapy in people with HIV. It was version v3.0 of the immunoSEQ assay that was run at survey level. Profiled with immunoSEQ multiplex PCR; TCRdb holds only in-frame clones, not every one. The profile shows 25,000 to 35,000 clones, 85% to 95% of them singletons. Sequencing used unsorted PBMCs, obtained approximately 7.1 years after starting antiretroviral therapy. The receptor set was obtained from a man aged 45 to 65 with HIV.

V gene TRBV29-1 combines with J gene TRBJ2-2, with D possibly being TRBD2 (6 bases). Between the trimmed V and J ends, which lost 3 bases and 1 base, there was a span of 9 bases. The CDR3 covers 14 residues. Germline CDR1 is SQVTM and CDR2 is ANQGSEA. The CDR3 sequence: CSVETGLNTGELFF. As DNA, the CDR3 is TGCAGCGTTGAGACGGGACTGAACACCGGGGAGCTGTTTTTT.

The genes are TRBV5-1 and TRBJ2-1, with 8 positions matching TRBD2. CDR1 and CDR2 from the germline V gene are SGHRS and YFSETQ. CDR3 size: 15 residues. Trimming at V came to 4 bases and at J to 7 bases, leaving 10 bases not matched to a gene. The chain's CDR3 is CASSESGGPGNEQFF. In nucleotides, the CDR3 is TGCGCCAGCAGCGAAAGCGGGGGCCCCGGGAATGAGCAGTTCTTC.

V is TRBV5-6 and J is TRBJ2-6, with 10 bases that match TRBD1. With 4 bases clipped from V and 2 bases from J, the junction kept 6 bases outside the gene matches. The germline V gene encodes CDR1 SGHDT and CDR2 YYEEEE. This CDR3 contains 17 residues. The CDR3 DNA reads as TGTGCCAGCAGCACATGGACAGGGGGGGCTGGGGCCAACGTCCTGACTTTC. Translation: CASSTWTGGAGANVLTF.

The J gene is TRBJ1-5, the V gene TRBV6-5; D is unclear. Between the trimmed V and J ends, which lost 4 bases and 7 bases, there was a span of 11 bases. The CDR3 covers 13 residues. Per germline, CDR1 MNHEY and CDR2 SVGAGI. This chain's CDR3 is CASSSRQQQPQHF. The CDR3 DNA reads TGTGCCAGCAGTTCAAGGCAGCAGCAGCCCCAGCATTTT.

This clone is deemed medium-sized. The chain joins TRBV2 to TRBJ1-1; D gene uncertain. This CDR3 comprises 13 residues. Per the germline V gene, CDR1 is SNHLY and CDR2 is FYNNEI. Trimming took off 3 bases at V and 2 bases at J, with 7 bases between the two ends. For the CDR3, the DNA is TGTGCCAGCAGTGATTGGGGAAACACTGAAGCTTTCTTT. Its translation is CASSDWGNTEAFF.

The chain employs TRBV11-2 and TRBJ2-2, with D perhaps matching TRBD1 or TRBD2 (5 bases each). This CDR3 contains 17 residues. Trimming pared 3 bases from V and 4 bases from J, leaving 18 bases between. The V gene's germline CDR1 is SGHAT and CDR2 FQNNGV. The CDR3 DNA reads as TGTGCCAGCAGCTTCCCCGAAAAAGGGACGGGCACCGGGGAGCTGTTTTTT. Its translation is CASSFPEKGTGTGELFF.

This sequence joins TRBV6-1 and TRBJ1-3; no firm D call. This CDR3 is 13 amino acids long. Germline CDR1 and CDR2: MNHNS and SASEGT. The germline V and J ends were trimmed by 8 bases and 0 bases, with 8 bases remaining between them. CDR3 sequence (DNA): TGTGCCAGCGCGCCCAGCTCTGGAAACACCATATATTTT. As protein: CASAPSSGNTIYF.

The chain links TRBV5-1 to TRBJ1-3, with no clear D. V was clipped by 0 bases and J by 0 bases, with 10 bases between them. The germline V gene has CDR1 SGHRS and CDR2 YFSETQ. CDR3 length: 16 residues. The CDR3 here is CASSLALGFSGNTIYF. The CDR3 DNA follows: TGCGCCAGCAGCTTGGCCTTGGGATTCTCTGGAAACACCATATATTTT.

The V call is TRBV11-3, the J call TRBJ2-2, with D perhaps TRBD1 (6 bases). This CDR3 comprises 13 residues. Trimming left V 5 bases short and J 5 bases short, with 9 bases between. Germline assignment: CDR1 SGHNT and CDR2 YENEEA. CDR3 DNA sequence: TGTGCCAGCAGCCCCCAGGGGACCGGGGAGCTGTTTTTT. Translating it yields CASSPQGTGELFF.

The chain couples TRBV5-6 to TRBJ1-5; 8 positions agree with TRBD1. This CDR3 spans 15 amino acids. CDR1 is SGHDT, CDR2 YYEEEE, per germline. Germline trimming cut 2 bases from V and 4 bases from J; bases unmatched to any gene: 5. CDR3 nucleotide sequence: TGTGCCAGCAGCTTCGGGCAGGGGGCAAATCAGCCCCAGCATTTT. Translated: CASSFGQGANQPQHF. Combining the CDR3 with reference TRBV5-6 and TRBJ1-5 gives the whole variable domain DAGVTQSPTHLIKTRGQQVTLRCSPKSGHDTVSWYQQALGQGPQFIFQYYEEEERQRGNFPDRFSGHQFPNYSSELNVNALLLGDSALYLCASSFGQGANQPQHFGDGTRLSIL.

The chain is built from TRBV7-3 and TRBJ1-3; D is uncertain. Germline V lookup: CDR1 SGHTA, CDR2 FQGTGA. Trimming took 2 bases from V and 2 from J, leaving 4 bases between them. This CDR3 region has 13 residues. Written as DNA, the CDR3 is TGTGCCAGCAGCTTAGGACCTGGAAACACCATATATTTT. It encodes CASSLGPGNTIYF.

The V gene is TRBV7-2, the J gene TRBJ2-7; 8 bases match TRBD2. Germline V gives CDR1 SGHTA, CDR2 FQGNSA. V lost 1 base to trimming and J lost 7 bases; unmatched junction nucleotides: 6. The CDR3 is made up of 14 amino acids. CDR3 DNA: TGTGCCAGCAGCTTAGTCGGGGGGGCCCGGGAGCAGTACTTC. It encodes CASSLVGGAREQYF. The full variable domain, in which reference TRBV7-2 and TRBJ2-7 provide the parts outside the CDR3, is GAGVSQSPSNKVTEKGKDVELRCDPISGHTALYWYRQSLGQGLEFLIYFQGNSAPDKSGLPSDRFSAERTGGSVSTLTIQRTQQEDSAVYLCASSLVGGAREQYFGPGTRLTVT.

In nucleotides, the CDR3 is TGTGCCAGCAGCTTACGGGTACTAGCGGGGGAAACAGATACGCAGTATTTT. It specifies CASSLRVLAGETDTQYF. The chain uses TRBV7-6 and TRBJ2-3; 11 bases are a match to TRBD2. The CDR3 has 17 amino acids. The V gene's germline CDR1 is SGHVS and CDR2 FNYEAQ. V dropped 2 bases and J dropped 3; count of bases not matched to a gene: 7.

This clone was counted once. The V gene is TRBV10-3, the J gene TRBJ1-5; D perhaps matches TRBD1 (6 bases). CDR1 is ENHRY, CDR2 SYGVKD, per germline. V was pared by 2 bases and J by 2 bases, with 10 bases between. This CDR3 has 15 amino acids. CDR3 loop: CAISETGSGNQPQHF. The CDR3, as DNA: TGTGCCATCAGTGAGACAGGGTCGGGCAATCAGCCCCAGCATTTT.